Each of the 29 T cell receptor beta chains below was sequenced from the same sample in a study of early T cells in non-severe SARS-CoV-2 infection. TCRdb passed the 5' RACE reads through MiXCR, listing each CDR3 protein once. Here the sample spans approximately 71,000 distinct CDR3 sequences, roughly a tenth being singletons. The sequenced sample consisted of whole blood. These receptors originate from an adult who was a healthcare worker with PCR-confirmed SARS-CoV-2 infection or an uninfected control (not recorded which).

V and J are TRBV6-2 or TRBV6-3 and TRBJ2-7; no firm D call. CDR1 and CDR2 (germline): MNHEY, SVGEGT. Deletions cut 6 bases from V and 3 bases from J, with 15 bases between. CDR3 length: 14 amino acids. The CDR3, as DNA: TGTGCCAGCAGACAAAGGACGAAACTCTACGAGCAGTACTTC. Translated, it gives CASRQRTKLYEQYF.

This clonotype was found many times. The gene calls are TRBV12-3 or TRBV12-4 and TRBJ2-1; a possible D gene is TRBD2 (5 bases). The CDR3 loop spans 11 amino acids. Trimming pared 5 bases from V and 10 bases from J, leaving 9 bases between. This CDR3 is CASSQRVEQFF. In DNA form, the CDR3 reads TGTGCCAGCAGTCAGAGGGTGGAGCAGTTCTTC.

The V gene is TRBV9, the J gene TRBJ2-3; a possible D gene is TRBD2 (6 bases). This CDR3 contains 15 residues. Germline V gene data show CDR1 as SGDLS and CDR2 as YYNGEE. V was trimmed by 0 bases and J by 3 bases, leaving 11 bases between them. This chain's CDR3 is CASSVVGRTTDTQYF. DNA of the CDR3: TGTGCCAGCAGCGTAGTCGGGAGAACAACAGATACGCAGTATTTT.

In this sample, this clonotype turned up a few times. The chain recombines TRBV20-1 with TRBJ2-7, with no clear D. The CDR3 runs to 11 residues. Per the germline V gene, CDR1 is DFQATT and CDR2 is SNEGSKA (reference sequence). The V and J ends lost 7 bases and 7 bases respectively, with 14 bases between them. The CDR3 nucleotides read TGCAGTGGATTTTCAGGAGTTGAGCAGTACTTC. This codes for CSGFSGVEQYF.

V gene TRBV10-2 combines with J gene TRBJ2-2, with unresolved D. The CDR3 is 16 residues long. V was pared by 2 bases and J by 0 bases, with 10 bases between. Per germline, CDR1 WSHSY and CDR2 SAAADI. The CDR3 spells CASSERGSANTGELFF. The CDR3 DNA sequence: TGCGCCAGCAGTGAGCGAGGATCGGCGAACACCGGGGAGCTGTTTTTT.

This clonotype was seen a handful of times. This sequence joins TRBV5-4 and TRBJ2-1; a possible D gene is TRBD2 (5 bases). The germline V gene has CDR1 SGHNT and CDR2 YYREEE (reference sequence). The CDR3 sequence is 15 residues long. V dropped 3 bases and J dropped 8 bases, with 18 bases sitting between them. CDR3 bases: TGTGCCAGCAGCTCTCGAGGGCTATTAACCCATGAGCAGTTCTTC. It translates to CASSSRGLLTHEQFF.

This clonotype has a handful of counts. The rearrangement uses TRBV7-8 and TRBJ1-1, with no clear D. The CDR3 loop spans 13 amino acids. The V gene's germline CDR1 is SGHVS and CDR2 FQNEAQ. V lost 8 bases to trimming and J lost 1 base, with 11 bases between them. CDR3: CASSGGPNTEAFF. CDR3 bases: TGTGCCAGCTCGGGCGGGCCGAACACTGAAGCTTTCTTT.

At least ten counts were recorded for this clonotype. This chain's CDR3 is CASSLGERNPPLHF. The CDR3 DNA reads TGTGCCAGCAGCTTGGGGGAAAGGAATCCACCCCTCCACTTT. The chain carries TRBV5-5 and TRBJ1-6; D not certain. Trimming took off 0 bases at V and 11 bases at J, with 12 bases between the two ends. This CDR3 has 14 amino acids. From germline, CDR1 is SGHKS and CDR2 YYEKEE (reference sequence).

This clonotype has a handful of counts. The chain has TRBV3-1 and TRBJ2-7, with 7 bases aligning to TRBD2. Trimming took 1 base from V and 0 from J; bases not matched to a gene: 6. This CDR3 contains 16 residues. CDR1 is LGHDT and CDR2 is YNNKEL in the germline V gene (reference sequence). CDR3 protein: CASSQASGATSYEQYF. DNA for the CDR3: TGTGCCAGCAGCCAAGCAAGCGGGGCGACCTCCTACGAGCAGTACTTC.

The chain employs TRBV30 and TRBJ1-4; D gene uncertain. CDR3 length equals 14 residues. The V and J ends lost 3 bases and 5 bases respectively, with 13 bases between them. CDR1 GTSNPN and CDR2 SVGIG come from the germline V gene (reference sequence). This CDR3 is CAWSRWGGNEKLFF. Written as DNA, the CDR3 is TGTGCCTGGAGCCGTTGGGGTGGAAATGAAAAACTGTTTTTT.

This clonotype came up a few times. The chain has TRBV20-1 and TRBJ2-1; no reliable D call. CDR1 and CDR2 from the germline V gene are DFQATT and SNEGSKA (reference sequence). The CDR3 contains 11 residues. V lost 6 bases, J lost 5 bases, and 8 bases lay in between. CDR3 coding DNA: TGCAGTGCCTCCCCTAACAATGAGCAGTTCTTC. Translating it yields CSASPNNEQFF.

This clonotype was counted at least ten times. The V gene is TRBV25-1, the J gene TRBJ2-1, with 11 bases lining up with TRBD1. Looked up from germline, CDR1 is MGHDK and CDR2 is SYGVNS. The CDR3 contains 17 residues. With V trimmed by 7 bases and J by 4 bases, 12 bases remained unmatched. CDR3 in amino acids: CASTRWTGGKRYNEQFF. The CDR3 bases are TGTGCCAGCACCCGATGGACAGGGGGCAAGCGGTACAATGAGCAGTTCTTC. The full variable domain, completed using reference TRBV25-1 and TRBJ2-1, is EADIYQTPRYLVIGTGKKITLECSQTMGHDKMYWYQQDPGMELHLIHYSYGVNSTEKGDLSSESTVSRIRTEHFPLTLESARPSHTSQYLCASTRWTGGKRYNEQFFGPGTRLTVL.

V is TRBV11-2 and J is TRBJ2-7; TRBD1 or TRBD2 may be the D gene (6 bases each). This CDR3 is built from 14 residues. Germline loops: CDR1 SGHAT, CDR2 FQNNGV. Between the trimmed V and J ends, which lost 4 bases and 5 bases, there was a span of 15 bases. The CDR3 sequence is CASSSPRGRNEQYF. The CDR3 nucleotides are TGTGCCAGCAGCTCCCCTCGGGGGCGGAACGAGCAGTACTTC.

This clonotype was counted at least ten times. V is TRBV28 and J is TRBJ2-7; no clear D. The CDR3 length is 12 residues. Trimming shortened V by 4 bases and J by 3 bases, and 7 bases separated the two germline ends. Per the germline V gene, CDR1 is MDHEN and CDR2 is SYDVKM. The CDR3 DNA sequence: TGTGCCAGCAGTTCCGTTTACTACGAGCAGTACTTC. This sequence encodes CASSSVYYEQYF.

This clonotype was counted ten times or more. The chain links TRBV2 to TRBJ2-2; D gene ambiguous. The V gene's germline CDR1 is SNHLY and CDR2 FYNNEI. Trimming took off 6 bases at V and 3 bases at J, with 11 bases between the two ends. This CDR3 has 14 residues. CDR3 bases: TGTGCCAGCAGCCCTACAGCGTACACCGGGGAGCTGTTTTTT. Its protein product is CASSPTAYTGELFF.

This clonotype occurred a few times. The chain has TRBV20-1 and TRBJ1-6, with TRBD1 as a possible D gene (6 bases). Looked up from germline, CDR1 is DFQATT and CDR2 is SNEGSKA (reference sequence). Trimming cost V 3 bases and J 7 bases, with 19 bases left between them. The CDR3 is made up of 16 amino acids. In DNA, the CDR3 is TGCAGTGCTAGTAATTCCCAGGGACAAACCAATTCACCCCTCCACTTT. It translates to CSASNSQGQTNSPLHF.

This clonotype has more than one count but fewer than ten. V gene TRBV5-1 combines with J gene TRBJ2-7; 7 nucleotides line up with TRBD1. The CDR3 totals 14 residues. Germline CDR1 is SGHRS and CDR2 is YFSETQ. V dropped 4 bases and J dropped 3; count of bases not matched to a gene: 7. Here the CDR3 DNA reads TGCGCCAGCAGCGGGGACAGCTCCAGCTACGAGCAGTACTTC. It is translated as CASSGDSSSYEQYF. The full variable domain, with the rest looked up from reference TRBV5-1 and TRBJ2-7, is KAGVTQTPRYLIKTRGQQVTLSCSPISGHRSVSWYQQTPGQGLQFLFEYFSETQRNKGNFPGRFSGRQFSNSRSEMNVSTLELGDSALYLCASSGDSSSYEQYFGPGTRLTVT.

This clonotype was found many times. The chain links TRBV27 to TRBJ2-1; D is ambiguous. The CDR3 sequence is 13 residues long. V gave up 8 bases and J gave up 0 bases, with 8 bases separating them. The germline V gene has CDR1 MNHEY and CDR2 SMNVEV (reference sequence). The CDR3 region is CASRPSSYNEQFF. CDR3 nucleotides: TGTGCCAGCCGGCCCAGCTCCTACAATGAGCAGTTCTTC.

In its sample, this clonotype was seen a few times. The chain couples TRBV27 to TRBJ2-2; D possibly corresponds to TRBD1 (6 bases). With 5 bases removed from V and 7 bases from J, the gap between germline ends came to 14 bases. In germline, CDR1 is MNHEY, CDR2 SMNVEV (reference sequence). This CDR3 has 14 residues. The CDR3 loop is CASSPRQADGELFF. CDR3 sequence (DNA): TGTGCCAGCAGTCCGCGACAGGCCGACGGGGAGCTGTTTTTT.

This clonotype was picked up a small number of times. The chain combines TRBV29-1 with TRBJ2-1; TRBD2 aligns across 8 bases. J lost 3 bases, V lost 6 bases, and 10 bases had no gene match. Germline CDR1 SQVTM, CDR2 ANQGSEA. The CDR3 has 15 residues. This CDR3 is CSVRPTSENYNEQFF. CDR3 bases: TGCAGCGTGAGACCGACTAGCGAGAACTACAATGAGCAGTTCTTC.

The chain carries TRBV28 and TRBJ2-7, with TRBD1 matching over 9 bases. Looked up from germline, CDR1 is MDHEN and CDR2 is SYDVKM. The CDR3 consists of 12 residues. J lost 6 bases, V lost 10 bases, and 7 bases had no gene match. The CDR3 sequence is CATGTGWTEQYF. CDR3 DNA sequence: TGTGCCACTGGGACAGGGTGGACCGAGCAGTACTTC. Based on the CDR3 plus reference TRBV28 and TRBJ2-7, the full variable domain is DVKVTQSSRYLVKRTGEKVFLECVQDMDHENMFWYRQDPGLGLRLIYFSYDVKMKEKGDIPEGYSVSREKKERFSLILESASTNQTSMYLCATGTGWTEQYFGPGTRLTVT.

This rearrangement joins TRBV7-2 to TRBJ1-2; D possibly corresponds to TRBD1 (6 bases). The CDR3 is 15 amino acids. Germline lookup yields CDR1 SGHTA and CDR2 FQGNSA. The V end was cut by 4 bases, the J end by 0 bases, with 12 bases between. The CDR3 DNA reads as TGTGCCAGCAGCTCACCGGACAGCCCTAACTATGGCTACACCTTC. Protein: CASSSPDSPNYGYTF.

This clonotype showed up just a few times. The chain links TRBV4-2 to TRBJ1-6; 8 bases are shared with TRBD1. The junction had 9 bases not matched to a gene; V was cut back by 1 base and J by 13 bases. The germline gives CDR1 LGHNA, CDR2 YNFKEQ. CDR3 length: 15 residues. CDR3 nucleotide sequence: TGTGCCAGCAGCCAAGGATCCTGGGGACAGGTTCCCCTCCACTTT. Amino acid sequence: CASSQGSWGQVPLHF.

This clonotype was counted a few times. In nucleotides, the CDR3 is TGTGCCATCAGTGACCTACGGGACAGTTACGAGCAGTACTTC. Protein: CAISDLRDSYEQYF. V usage is TRBV10-3 and J usage is TRBJ2-7; 7 bases match TRBD1. CDR3 size: 14 residues. CDR1 is ENHRY, CDR2 SYGVKD, per germline. V shed 3 bases, J shed 4 bases, and the junction held 6 bases outside the gene matches.

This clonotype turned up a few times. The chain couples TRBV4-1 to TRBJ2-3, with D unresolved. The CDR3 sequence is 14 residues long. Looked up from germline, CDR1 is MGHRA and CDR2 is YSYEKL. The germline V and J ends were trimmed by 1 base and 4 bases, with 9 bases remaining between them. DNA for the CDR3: TGCGCCAGCAGCCAAGTCCACTTCTCAGATACGCAGTATTTT. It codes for CASSQVHFSDTQYF.

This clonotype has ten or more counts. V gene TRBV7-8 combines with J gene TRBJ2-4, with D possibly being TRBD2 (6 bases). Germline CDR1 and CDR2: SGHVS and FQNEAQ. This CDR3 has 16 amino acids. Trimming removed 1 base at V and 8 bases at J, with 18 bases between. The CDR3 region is CASSLEMGVGGDIQYF. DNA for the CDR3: TGTGCCAGCAGCTTAGAAATGGGAGTCGGCGGGGACATTCAGTACTTC.

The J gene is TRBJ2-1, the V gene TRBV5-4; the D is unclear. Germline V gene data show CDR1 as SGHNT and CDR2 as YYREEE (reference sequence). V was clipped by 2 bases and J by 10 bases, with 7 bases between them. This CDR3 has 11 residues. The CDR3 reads CASSFGAEQFF. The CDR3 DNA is TGTGCCAGCAGCTTCGGCGCGGAGCAGTTCTTC.

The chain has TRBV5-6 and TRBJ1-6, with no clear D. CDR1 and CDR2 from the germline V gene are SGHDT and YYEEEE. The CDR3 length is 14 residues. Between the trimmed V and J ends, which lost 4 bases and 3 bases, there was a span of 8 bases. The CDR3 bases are TGTGCCAGCAGCGCATGGGACTATAATTCACCCCTCCACTTT. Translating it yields CASSAWDYNSPLHF.

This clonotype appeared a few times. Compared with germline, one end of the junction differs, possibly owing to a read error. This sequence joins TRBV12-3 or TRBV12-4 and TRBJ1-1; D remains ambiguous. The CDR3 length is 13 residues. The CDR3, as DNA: TGTTCCAGCAGTGCACTGGGTGGCACTGAAGCTTTCTTT. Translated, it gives CSSSALGGTEAFF.